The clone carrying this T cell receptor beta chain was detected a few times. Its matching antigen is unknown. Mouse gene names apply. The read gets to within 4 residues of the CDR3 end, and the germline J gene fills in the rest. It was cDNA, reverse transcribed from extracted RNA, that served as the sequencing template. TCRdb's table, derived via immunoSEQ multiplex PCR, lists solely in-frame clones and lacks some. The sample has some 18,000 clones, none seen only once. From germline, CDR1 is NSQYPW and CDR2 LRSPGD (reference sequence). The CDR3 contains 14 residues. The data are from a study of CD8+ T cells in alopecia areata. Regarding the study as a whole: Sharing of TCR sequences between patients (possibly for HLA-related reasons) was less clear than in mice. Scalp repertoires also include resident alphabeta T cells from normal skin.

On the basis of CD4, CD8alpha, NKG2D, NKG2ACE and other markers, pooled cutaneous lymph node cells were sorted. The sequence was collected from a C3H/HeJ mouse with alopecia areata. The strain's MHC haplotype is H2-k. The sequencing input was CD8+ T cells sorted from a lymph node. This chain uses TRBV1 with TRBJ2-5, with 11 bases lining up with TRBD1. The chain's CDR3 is CTCREDRGRDTQYF. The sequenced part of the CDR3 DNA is TGCACCTGCAGGGAGGACAGGGGGCGAGAC.